The 20 T cell receptor beta chains presented below share a single source sample, sequenced in a study of OX40 agonist ivuxolimab in advanced cancers. Clones were read by immunoSEQ multiplex PCR, and TCRdb kept only the in-frame ones, dropping some. The repertoire consists of about 52,000 clones, with approximately 92% occurring once and the leading ten covering around 26%. This sample comprised CD4+ or CD8+ T cells sorted from blood, obtained in a trial of the OX40 agonist ivuxolimab. The origin of the receptors is an adult with an advanced solid tumor such as melanoma, head and neck, liver or kidney cancer.

The chain employs TRBV9 and TRBJ2-3; D is unclear. Trimming cost V 3 bases and J 4 bases, with 9 bases left between them. Germline assignment: CDR1 SGDLS and CDR2 YYNGEE. The CDR3 is 13 residues long. The CDR3 reads CASSEGGPDTQYF. CDR3 bases: TGTGCCAGCAGCGAGGGTGGTCCAGATACGCAGTATTTT.

V usage is TRBV27 and J usage is TRBJ2-1, with 7 bases matching TRBD1. CDR3 length equals 15 residues. CDR1 is MNHEY and CDR2 is SMNVEV in the germline V gene (reference sequence). V trimming: 5 bases; J trimming: 10 bases; junction bases outside the gene matches: 14. The CDR3 here is CASSARRQGLYEQFF. The CDR3 DNA reads as TGTGCCAGCAGTGCCCGGAGACAGGGTCTCTACGAGCAGTTCTTC.

The CDR3 spells CASSAGTETEQYF. For the CDR3, the DNA is TGTGCCAGCAGCGCCGGGACAGAGACCGAGCAGTACTTC. The chain carries TRBV7-9 and TRBJ2-7, with TRBD1 identical over 7 bases. The germline V gene encodes CDR1 SEHNR and CDR2 FQNEAQ (reference sequence). The CDR3 totals 13 residues. V was pared by 5 bases and J by 6 bases, with 7 bases of the junction left unmatched.

The chain uses TRBV4-1 and TRBJ2-5; 13 positions agree with TRBD2. Trimming removed 3 bases from V and 5 bases from J; junction bases left unmatched: 6. The CDR3 totals 16 residues. Germline V gives CDR1 MGHRA, CDR2 YSYEKL. Here the CDR3 DNA reads TGCGCCAGCAGCCAGCGGACTAGCGGGAGCTCGGAGACCCAGTACTTC. It translates to CASSQRTSGSSETQYF.

This clone was counted a single time. The chain combines TRBV28 with TRBJ1-4, with 7 bases matching TRBD1. The V gene's germline CDR1 is MDHEN and CDR2 SYDVKM. This CDR3 spans 16 amino acids. V shed 5 bases, J shed 2 bases, and the junction held 8 bases outside the gene matches. CDR3 coding DNA: TGTGCCAGCAGTCCCCACAGGGGTCTGACTAATGAAAAACTGTTTTTT. Its translation is CASSPHRGLTNEKLFF.

This CDR3 is CASSAYSQGAQTEAFF. The CDR3 DNA is TGTGCCAGCAGCGCTTACTCGCAGGGGGCGCAAACTGAAGCTTTCTTT. This chain connects TRBV9 to TRBJ1-1, with 8 bases that match TRBD1. Looked up from germline, CDR1 is SGDLS and CDR2 is YYNGEE. This CDR3 has 16 amino acids. The V segment lost 3 bases and the J segment 5 bases; nucleotides outside the gene matches: 12.

This chain connects TRBV28 to TRBJ1-1; D not resolved. Germline V gene data show CDR1 as MDHEN and CDR2 as SYDVKM. The V and J ends lost 2 bases and 3 bases respectively, with 13 bases between them. The CDR3 is 15 amino acids. The CDR3: CASSLQRGIDTEAFF. The CDR3 DNA sequence: TGTGCCAGCAGTTTACAACGGGGTATAGACACTGAAGCTTTCTTT. Full variable domain (rest looked up from reference TRBV28 and TRBJ1-1): DVKVTQSSRYLVKRTGEKVFLECVQDMDHENMFWYRQDPGLGLRLIYFSYDVKMKEKGDIPEGYSVSREKKERFSLILESASTNQTSMYLCASSLQRGIDTEAFFGQGTRLTVV.

The chain combines TRBV4-3 with TRBJ2-7; TRBD1 is a possible D gene (6 bases). Germline V gene sequence: CDR1 LGHNA, CDR2 YSLEER. The CDR3 covers 13 residues. Trimming pared 8 bases from V and 0 bases from J, leaving 11 bases between. The CDR3 is CASSPTGSYEQYF. The CDR3 DNA is TGCGCCAGCTCCCCGACAGGCTCCTACGAGCAGTACTTC.

The V call is TRBV6-4, the J call TRBJ1-2, with a weak D call TRBD1 (5 bases). CDR1 is MRHNA and CDR2 is SNTAGT in the germline V gene. This CDR3 contains 13 residues. This CDR3 is CASRSQEDYGYTF. CDR3 DNA: TGTGCGAGCCGGTCACAGGAGGACTATGGCTACACCTTC.

The V and J genes are TRBV6-6 and TRBJ1-1; D is uncertain. The V end was cut by 6 bases, the J end by 1 base, with 12 bases between. Germline CDR1 and CDR2: MNHNY and SVGAGI (reference sequence). CDR3 length: 14 amino acids. The CDR3 coding sequence is TGTGCCAGCAGGCTATCAGACGGGAACACTGAAGCTTTCTTT. Its protein product is CASRLSDGNTEAFF.

This sequence joins TRBV5-8 and TRBJ2-7, with D uncertain. This CDR3 contains 13 residues. Germline values: CDR1 SGHTS, CDR2 YDEGEE. V was shortened by 1 base and J by 5 bases, with 10 bases between the two germline ends. The CDR3 DNA follows: TGTGCCAGCAGCTTGTTGAGTTCCCACGAGCAGTACTTC. Its protein product is CASSLLSSHEQYF.

The V and J genes are TRBV29-1 and TRBJ2-7; D remains unclear. The CDR3 runs to 12 residues. CDR1 is SQVTM and CDR2 is ANQGSEA in the germline V gene. Trimming shortened V by 5 bases and J by 3 bases, and 11 bases separated the two germline ends. DNA of the CDR3: TGCAGCGTTCAACCGAGCGACTACGAGCAGTACTTC. It encodes CSVQPSDYEQYF.

The chain carries TRBV11-3 and TRBJ2-2; 8 positions match TRBD1. CDR1 and CDR2 from the germline V gene are SGHNT and YENEEA. This CDR3 has 17 residues. The V gene end was trimmed by 4 bases and the J gene end by 1 base; junction bases not matched to a gene: 8. CDR3 nucleotide sequence: TGTGCCAGCAGCTCTGAACTCGGGACAGGGAACACCGGGGAGCTGTTTTTT. Its protein product is CASSSELGTGNTGELFF.

This clone was counted a single time. V gene TRBV5-8 combines with J gene TRBJ2-7; 11 bases line up with TRBD2. CDR3 length: 20 residues. The germline gives CDR1 SGHTS, CDR2 YDEGEE. Trimming removed 1 base from V and 3 bases from J; junction bases left unmatched: 18. The CDR3 sequence: CASSLKFPGTSGVRGYEQYF. The CDR3 DNA follows: TGTGCCAGCAGCTTGAAGTTTCCCGGGACTAGCGGAGTACGTGGCTACGAGCAGTACTTC.

The DNA for the CDR3 is TGTGCCAGCAGCGGGGGGACAGGGGTGTCTAACGAGCAGTACTTC. It codes for CASSGGTGVSNEQYF. The chain carries TRBV7-9 and TRBJ2-7; 10 nucleotides line up with TRBD1. In germline, CDR1 is SEHNR, CDR2 FQNEAQ (reference sequence). V lost 5 bases and J lost 5; bases outside the gene matches: 9. CDR3 size: 15 residues.

This chain joins TRBV7-9 and TRBJ2-7; 8 nucleotides match TRBD2. J lost 6 bases, V lost 7 bases, and 11 bases had no gene match. Germline lookup yields CDR1 SEHNR and CDR2 FQNEAQ (reference sequence). The length of the CDR3 is 14 residues. CDR3 loop: CASTPGAGGSEQYF. The CDR3 nucleotides are TGTGCCAGCACCCCGGGGGCGGGAGGATCCGAGCAGTACTTC.

The rearrangement links TRBV7-9 to TRBJ2-1; D remains ambiguous. The ends were cut back, 5 bases at V and 0 bases at J, with 11 bases in the middle. CDR3 length equals 15 residues. Per germline, CDR1 SEHNR and CDR2 FQNEAQ (reference sequence). CDR3 DNA sequence: TGTGCCAGCAGCGCCCAGGCGGTCTCCTACAATGAGCAGTTCTTC. Its translation: CASSAQAVSYNEQFF.

V usage is TRBV7-9 and J usage is TRBJ2-3, with 7 positions matching TRBD2. The length of the CDR3 is 18 residues. Germline V lookup: CDR1 SEHNR, CDR2 FQNEAQ (reference sequence). The J segment lost 5 bases and the V segment lost 5 bases, leaving 19 bases of the junction unmatched. The chain's CDR3 is CASSLSHPRLAPRDTQYF. As DNA, the CDR3 is TGTGCCAGCAGCCTATCCCACCCAAGACTAGCACCGCGAGATACGCAGTATTTT.

This clone has a single count. The gene calls are TRBV9 and TRBJ1-2; no clear D gene. Germline-derived CDR1 and CDR2 are SGDLS and YYNGEE. Trimming took 0 bases from V and 6 from J, leaving 12 bases between them. The CDR3 runs 14 residues. The CDR3 region is CASSVEDPTHGYTF. CDR3 coding DNA: TGTGCCAGCAGCGTAGAGGACCCAACCCATGGCTACACCTTC.

A single count supports this clone. The same CDR3 also results from other DNA sequences found in this sample. The chain recombines TRBV9 with TRBJ2-7; D unclear. The CDR3 is 14 amino acids. The germline CDR1 and CDR2 sequences are SGDLS and YYNGEE. Deletions cut 2 bases from V and 1 base from J, with 10 bases between. In nucleotides, the CDR3 is TGTGCCAGCAGCGTGGGTGGCGTATCCTACGAGCAGTACTTC. Translated, it gives CASSVGGVSYEQYF.